The rows below give T cell receptor beta chains drawn from one sample of a study of CD8+ T cells in alopecia areata. Sequencing used immunoSEQ multiplex PCR; TCRdb keeps in-frame clones, though not all of them. The sample records roughly 250,000 clones, 60% being singletons. Sequenced material: CD4+ T cells sorted from blood, taken at week 52, from a patient treated with tofacitinib. These receptors all come from a human donor with alopecia areata. Each CDR3 is given with its conserved first and last residue. D genes are given only for firm matches. Clone size is given for some rows only: seen once, a few or many times, or a class if the clone is expanded.

D gene	V gene	J gene	clone size	CDR3 DNA	CDR3 protein
-	TRBV9	TRBJ2-5	-	TGTGCCAGCAGCGTAGGAGGTGTTCAAGAGACCCAGTACTTC	CASSVGGVQETQYF
-	TRBV4-1	TRBJ1-1	-	TGCGCCAGCAGCCAACCTAACAGGGCTGAAGCTTTCTTT	CASSQPNRAEAFF
TRBD1	TRBV27	TRBJ2-7	-	TGTGCCAGCAGTTTGCGTCGACAGGGGGACTCCTACGAGCAGTACTTC	CASSLRRQGDSYEQYF
TRBD1	TRBV25-1	TRBJ2-7	-	TGTGCCAGCAGTGACTATGCGGACAGGGGAAACGAGCAGTACTTC	CASSDYADRGNEQYF
-	TRBV19	TRBJ1-4	-	TGTGCCAGTAGTACGACCGTCCTCTCTAATGAAAAACTGTTTTTT	CASSTTVLSNEKLFF
-	TRBV4-3	TRBJ1-5	once	TGCGCCAGCAGCCAAGATAGAGGTGGGGTAAGCAATCAGCCCCAGCATTTT	CASSQDRGGVSNQPQHF
TRBD1	TRBV14	TRBJ2-5	many	TGTGCCAGCAGCCAAGGACAGGGGGACCAAGAGACCCAGTACTTC	CASSQGQGDQETQYF
-	TRBV15	TRBJ1-2	-	TGTGCCACCAGCAGACAGGACATTGGCTACACCTTC	CATSRQDIGYTF
-	TRBV29-1	TRBJ2-2	-	TGCAGCGTCGGGTCCGGGCCCACGCGCACCGGGGAGCTGTTTTTT	CSVGSGPTRTGELFF
-	TRBV7-9	TRBJ1-6	-	TGTGCCAGCACCACCGGGGGCAGTTCACCCCTCCACTTT	CASTTGGSSPLHF
TRBD2	TRBV29-1	TRBJ2-2	-	TGCAGCGTTGATGGCGGGGGGAGATCCTCGAACACCGGGGAGCTGTCTTTT	CSVDGGGRSSNTGELSF
-	TRBV19	TRBJ2-7	-	TGTGCCAGTAGTATGCCGTCCATGGGCGAGCAGTACTTC	CASSMPSMGEQYF
TRBD2	TRBV4-1	TRBJ2-5	-	TGCGCCAGCAGCCAAGATCACCCGACTAGCGGGGGGGCGAAGACCCAGTACTTC	CASSQDHPTSGGAKTQYF
-	TRBV5-4	TRBJ1-1	-	TGTGCCAGCAGCTTGGGCGAGGGAGGGGGCACTGAAGCTTTCTTT	CASSLGEGGGTEAFF
-	TRBV10-3	TRBJ1-1	few	TGTGCCATCAATGGGGGATTCAACACTGAAGCTTTCTTT	CAINGGFNTEAFF
-	TRBV6-6	TRBJ1-5	-	TGTGCCAGCAGTCCCGAGGGGCGGCCCCAGCATTTT	CASSPEGRPQHF
-	TRBV15	TRBJ1-2	-	TGTGCCACCAGCAGAGCGGTCAGGGGATATGGCTACACCTTC	CATSRAVRGYGYTF
TRBD1	TRBV30	TRBJ1-4	-	TGTGCCGGGACAGCAAATGAAAAACTGTTTTTT	CAGTANEKLFF
-	TRBV18	TRBJ2-5	few	TGTGCCAGCTCACCGGAGTCGGGCAGGCGAGAGACCCAGTACTTC	CASSPESGRRETQYF
-	TRBV25-1	TRBJ2-1	few	TGTGCCAGCAGGGACGCCAATGAGCAGTTCTTC	CASRDANEQFF
-	TRBV11-2	TRBJ2-5	-	TGTGCCAGCAGCTCAGGAGAGACCCAGTACTTC	CASSSGETQYF
TRBD1	TRBV9	TRBJ2-7	few	TGTGCCAGCAGCCCTGGACAGGACCCCACCTACGAGCAGTACTTC	CASSPGQDPTYEQYF
-	TRBV7-7	TRBJ2-2	-	TGTGCTAGCAGCTTAGATTCGGGACCGAACACCGGGGAGCTGTTTTTT	CASSLDSGPNTGELFF
-	TRBV21-1	TRBJ2-3	once	TGTGCCAGCAGCTCCAAATTCGTACAGGGTGGGAATACGCAGTATTTT	CASSSKFVQGGNTQYF
-	TRBV29-1	TRBJ2-5	-	TGCAGCGCCCCCCCGCTGGGGAGCGTGGATCAAGAGACCCAGTACTTC	CSAPPLGSVDQETQYF
-	TRBV10-3	TRBJ2-3	few	TGTGCCATCAGCGAAGAGGGTAGTATCAGAGATACGCAGTATTTT	CAISEEGSIRDTQYF
TRBD1	TRBV30	TRBJ2-5	few	TGTGCCTGGAGTGTGGGCAGGGGGCAAGAGACCCAGTACTTC	CAWSVGRGQETQYF
-	TRBV27	TRBJ2-1	-	TGTGCCAGCAGTTTTTCTAGTGTAACAGCGAAAGTCGATGAGCAGTTCTTC	CASSFSSVTAKVDEQFF
-	TRBV19	TRBJ1-1	few	TGTGCCAGTAGCCCCGACGGCAGTAGGAACACTGAAGCTTTCTTT	CASSPDGSRNTEAFF
-	TRBV4-1	TRBJ1-6	-	TGCGCCAGCAGCCATTTGGGCAGGGAGTTGTCACCCCTCCACTTT	CASSHLGRELSPLHF
-	TRBV9	TRBJ2-6	-	TGTGCCAGCAGCCCACCTGCCGGGACACCCTCTGGGGCCAACGTCCTGACTTTC	CASSPPAGTPSGANVLTF
TRBD1	TRBV30	TRBJ1-5	-	TGTGCCTGGAGTCAGACAGGGAATCAGCCCCAGCATTTT	CAWSQTGNQPQHF
-	TRBV27	TRBJ1-1	-	TGTGCCAGCAGTTTACGGTTCGGGAACACTGAAGCTTTCTTT	CASSLRFGNTEAFF
TRBD1	TRBV18	TRBJ1-5	few	TGTGCCAGCTCACGGGACAGGAATCAGCCCCAGCATTTT	CASSRDRNQPQHF
TRBD2	TRBV6-1	TRBJ2-1	once	TGTGCCAGCAGTGAAGCTTGGGCTAGCGGGGTCCATGAGCAGTTCTTC	CASSEAWASGVHEQFF
TRBD1	TRBV27	TRBJ1-5	few	TGTGCCACTAGACAGGGTGGTCAGCCCCAGCATTTT	CATRQGGQPQHF
-	TRBV19	TRBJ2-2	-	TGTGCCAGTAGTATAGTCTTTGGGGCGAACACCGGGGAGCTGTTTTTT	CASSIVFGANTGELFF
-	TRBV7-2	TRBJ2-5	few	TGTGCCAGCAGCTTATGGGGGCTCGAGACCCAGTACTTC	CASSLWGLETQYF
-	TRBV10-3	TRBJ1-6	-	TGTGCCATCAGTCCCACTTTGGCCGAAACCCTCCACTTT	CAISPTLAETLHF
-	TRBV7-2	TRBJ2-7	few	TGTGCCAGCAGCTTAGACAGGATGAGGTACGAGCAGTACTTC	CASSLDRMRYEQYF
TRBD1	TRBV7-9	TRBJ1-1	-	TGTGCCAGCAGCCGGGACAGCTCTGAAGCTTTCTTT	CASSRDSSEAFF
-	TRBV30	TRBJ2-7	once	TGTGCCTGGAGTGATCTAGGGGGTCCCTACGAGCAGTACTTC	CAWSDLGGPYEQYF